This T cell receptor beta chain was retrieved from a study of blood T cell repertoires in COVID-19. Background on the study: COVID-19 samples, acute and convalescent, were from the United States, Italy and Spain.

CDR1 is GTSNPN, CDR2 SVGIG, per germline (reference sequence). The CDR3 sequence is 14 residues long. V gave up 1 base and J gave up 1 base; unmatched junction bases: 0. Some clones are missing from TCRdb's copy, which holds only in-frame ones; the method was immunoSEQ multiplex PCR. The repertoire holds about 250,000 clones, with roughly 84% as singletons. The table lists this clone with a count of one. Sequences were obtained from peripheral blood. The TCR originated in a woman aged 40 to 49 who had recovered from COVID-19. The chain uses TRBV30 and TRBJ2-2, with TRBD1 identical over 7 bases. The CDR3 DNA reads TGTGCCTGGAGTGGGACAGGGAACACCGGGGAGCTGTTTTTT. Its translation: CAWSGTGNTGELFF.